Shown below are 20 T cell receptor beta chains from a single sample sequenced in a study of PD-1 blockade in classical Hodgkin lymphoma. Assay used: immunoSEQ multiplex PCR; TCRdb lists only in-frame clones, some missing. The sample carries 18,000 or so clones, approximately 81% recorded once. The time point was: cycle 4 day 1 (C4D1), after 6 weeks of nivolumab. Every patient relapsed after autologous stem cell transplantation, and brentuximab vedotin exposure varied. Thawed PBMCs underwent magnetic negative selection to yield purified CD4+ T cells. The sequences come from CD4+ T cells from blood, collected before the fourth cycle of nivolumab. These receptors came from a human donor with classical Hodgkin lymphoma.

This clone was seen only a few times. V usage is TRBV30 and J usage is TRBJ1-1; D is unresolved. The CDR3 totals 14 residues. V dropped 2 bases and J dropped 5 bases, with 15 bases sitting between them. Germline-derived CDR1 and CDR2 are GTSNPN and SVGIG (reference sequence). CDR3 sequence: CAWSPNIQQTEAFF. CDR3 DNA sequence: TGTGCCTGGAGTCCAAACATTCAACAAACTGAAGCTTTCTTT. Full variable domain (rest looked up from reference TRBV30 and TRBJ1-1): SQTIHQWPATLVQPVGSPLSLECTVEGTSNPNLYWYRQAAGRGLQLLFYSVGIGQISSEVPQNLSASRPQDRQFILSSKKLLLSDSGFYLCAWSPNIQQTEAFFGQGTRLTVV.

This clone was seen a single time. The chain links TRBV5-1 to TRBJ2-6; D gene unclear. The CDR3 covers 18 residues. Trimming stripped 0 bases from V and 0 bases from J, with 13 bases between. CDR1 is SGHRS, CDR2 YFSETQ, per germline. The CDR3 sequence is CASSLVGSGSSGANVLTF. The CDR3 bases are TGCGCCAGCAGCTTGGTTGGGTCGGGTAGCTCTGGGGCCAACGTCCTGACTTTC.

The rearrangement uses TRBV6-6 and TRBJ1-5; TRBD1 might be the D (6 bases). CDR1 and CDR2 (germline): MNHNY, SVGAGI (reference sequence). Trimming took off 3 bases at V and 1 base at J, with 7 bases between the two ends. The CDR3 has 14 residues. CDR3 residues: CASSYDRSNQPQHF. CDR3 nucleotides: TGTGCCAGCAGTTATGACAGGAGCAATCAGCCCCAGCATTTT.

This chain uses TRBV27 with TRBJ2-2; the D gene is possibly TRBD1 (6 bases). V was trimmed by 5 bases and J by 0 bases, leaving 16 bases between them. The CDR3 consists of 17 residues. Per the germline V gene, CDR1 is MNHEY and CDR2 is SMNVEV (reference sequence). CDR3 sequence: CASSPRRGQTNTGELFF. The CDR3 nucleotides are TGTGCCAGCAGTCCGCGACGCGGACAGACGAACACCGGGGAGCTGTTTTTT.

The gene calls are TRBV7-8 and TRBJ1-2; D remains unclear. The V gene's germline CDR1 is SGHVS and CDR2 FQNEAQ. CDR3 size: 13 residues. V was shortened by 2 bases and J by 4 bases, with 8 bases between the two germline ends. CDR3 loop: CASSLFRAYGYTF. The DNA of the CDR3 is TGTGCCAGCAGCTTATTTCGGGCCTATGGCTACACCTTC.

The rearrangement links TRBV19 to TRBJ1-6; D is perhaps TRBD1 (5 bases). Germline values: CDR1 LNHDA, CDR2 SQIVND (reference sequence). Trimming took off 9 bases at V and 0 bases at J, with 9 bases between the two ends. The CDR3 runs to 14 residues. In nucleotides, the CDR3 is TGTGCCAGCCTCGGGGGCTCCTATAATTCACCCCTCCACTTT. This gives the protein CASLGGSYNSPLHF. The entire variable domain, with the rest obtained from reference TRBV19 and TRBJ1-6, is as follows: DGGITQSPKYLFRKEGQNVTLSCEQNLNHDAMYWYRQDPGQGLRLIYYSQIVNDFQKGDIAEGYSVSREKKESFPLTVTSAQKNPTAFYLCASLGGSYNSPLHFGNGTRLTVT.

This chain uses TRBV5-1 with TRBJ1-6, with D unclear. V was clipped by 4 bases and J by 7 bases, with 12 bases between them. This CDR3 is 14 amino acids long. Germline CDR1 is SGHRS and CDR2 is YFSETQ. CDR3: CASSPAGINSPLHF. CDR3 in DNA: TGCGCCAGCAGCCCTGCAGGTATCAATTCACCCCTCCACTTT.

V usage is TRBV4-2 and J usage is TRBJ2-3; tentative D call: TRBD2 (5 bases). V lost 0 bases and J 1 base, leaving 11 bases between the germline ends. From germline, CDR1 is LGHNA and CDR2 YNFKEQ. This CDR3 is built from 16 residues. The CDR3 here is CASSQEGLPRTDTQYF. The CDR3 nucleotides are TGTGCCAGCAGCCAAGAAGGACTCCCCCGCACAGATACGCAGTATTTT.

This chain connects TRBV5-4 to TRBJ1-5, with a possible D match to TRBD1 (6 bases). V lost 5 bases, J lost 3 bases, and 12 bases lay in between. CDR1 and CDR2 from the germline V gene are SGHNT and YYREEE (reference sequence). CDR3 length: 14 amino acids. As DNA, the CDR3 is TGTGCCAGCAGTCGGGGGGGCCCCAATCAGCCCCAGCATTTT. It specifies CASSRGGPNQPQHF.

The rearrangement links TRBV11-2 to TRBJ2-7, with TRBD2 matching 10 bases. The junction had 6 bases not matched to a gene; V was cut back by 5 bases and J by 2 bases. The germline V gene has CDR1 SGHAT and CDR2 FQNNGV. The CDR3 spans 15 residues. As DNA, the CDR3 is TGTGCCAGCAGCAAGCTAGCGGGAGAGGCCTACGAGCAGTACTTC. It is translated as CASSKLAGEAYEQYF.

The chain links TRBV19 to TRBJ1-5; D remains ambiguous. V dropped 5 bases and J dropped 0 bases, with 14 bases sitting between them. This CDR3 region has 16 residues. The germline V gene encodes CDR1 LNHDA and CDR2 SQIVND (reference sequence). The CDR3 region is CASSSPPGISNQPQHF. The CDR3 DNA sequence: TGTGCCAGTAGTTCCCCTCCGGGTATTAGCAATCAGCCCCAGCATTTT.

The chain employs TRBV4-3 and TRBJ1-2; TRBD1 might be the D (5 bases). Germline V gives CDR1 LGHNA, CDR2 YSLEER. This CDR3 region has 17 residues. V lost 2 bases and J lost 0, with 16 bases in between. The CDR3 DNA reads TGCGCCAGCAGCCAATTTTACAGGCGCTTAGCTAACTATGGCTACACCTTC. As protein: CASSQFYRRLANYGYTF.

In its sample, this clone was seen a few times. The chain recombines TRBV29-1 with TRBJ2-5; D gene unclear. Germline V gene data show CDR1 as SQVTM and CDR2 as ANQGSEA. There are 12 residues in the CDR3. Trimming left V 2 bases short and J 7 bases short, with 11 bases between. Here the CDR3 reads CSVESTLGTQYF. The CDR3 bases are TGCAGCGTTGAAAGCACGTTGGGGACCCAGTACTTC.

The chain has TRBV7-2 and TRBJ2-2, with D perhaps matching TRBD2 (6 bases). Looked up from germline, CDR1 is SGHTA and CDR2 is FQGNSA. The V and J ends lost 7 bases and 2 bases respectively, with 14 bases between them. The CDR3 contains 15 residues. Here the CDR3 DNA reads TGTGCCAGCACCCACGGGACTGGAAACACCGGGGAGCTGTTTTTT. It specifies CASTHGTGNTGELFF.

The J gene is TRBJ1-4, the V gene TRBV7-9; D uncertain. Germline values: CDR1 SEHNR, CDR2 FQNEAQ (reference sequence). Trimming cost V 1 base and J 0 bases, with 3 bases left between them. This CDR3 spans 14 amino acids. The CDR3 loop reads CASSLGSTNEKLFF. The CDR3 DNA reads TGTGCCAGCAGCTTAGGCTCAACTAATGAAAAACTGTTTTTT. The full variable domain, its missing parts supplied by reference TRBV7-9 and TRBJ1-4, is DTGVSQNPRHKITKRGQNVTFRCDPISEHNRLYWYRQTLGQGPEFLTYFQNEAQLEKSRLLSDRFSAERPKGSFSTLEIQRTEQGDSAMYLCASSLGSTNEKLFFGSGTQLSVL.

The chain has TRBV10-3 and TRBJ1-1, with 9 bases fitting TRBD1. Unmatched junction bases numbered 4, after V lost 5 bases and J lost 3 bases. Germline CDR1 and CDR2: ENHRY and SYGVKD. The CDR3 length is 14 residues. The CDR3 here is CAISLQGADTEAFF. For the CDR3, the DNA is TGTGCCATCAGTCTACAGGGGGCTGACACTGAAGCTTTCTTT.

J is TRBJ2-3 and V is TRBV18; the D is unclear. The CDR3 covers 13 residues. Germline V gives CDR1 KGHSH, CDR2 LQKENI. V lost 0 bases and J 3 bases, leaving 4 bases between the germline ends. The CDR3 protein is CASSPPVTDTQYF. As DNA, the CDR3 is TGTGCCAGCTCACCACCGGTGACAGATACGCAGTATTTT.

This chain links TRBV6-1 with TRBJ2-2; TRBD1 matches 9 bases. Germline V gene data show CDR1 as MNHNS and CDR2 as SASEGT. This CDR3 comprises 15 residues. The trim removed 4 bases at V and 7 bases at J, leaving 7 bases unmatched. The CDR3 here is CASSAGTGTGGELFF. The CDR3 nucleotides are TGTGCCAGCAGTGCCGGGACAGGGACGGGCGGGGAGCTGTTTTTT.

CDR3 DNA sequence: TGCGCCAGCAGCCTAGACCGGTACGACTATGGCTACACCTTC. Translating it yields CASSLDRYDYGYTF. This chain joins TRBV5-1 and TRBJ1-2, with no clear D. Germline loops: CDR1 SGHRS, CDR2 YFSETQ. This CDR3 has 14 residues. V lost 4 bases to trimming and J lost 3 bases, with 13 bases between them.

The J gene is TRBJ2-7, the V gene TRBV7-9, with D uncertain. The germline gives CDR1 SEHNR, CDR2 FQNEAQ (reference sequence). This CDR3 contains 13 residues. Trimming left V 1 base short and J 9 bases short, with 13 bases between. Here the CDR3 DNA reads TGTGCCAGCAGCTTAGGCGCGTGGGGTTGGCAGTACTTC. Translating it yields CASSLGAWGWQYF.